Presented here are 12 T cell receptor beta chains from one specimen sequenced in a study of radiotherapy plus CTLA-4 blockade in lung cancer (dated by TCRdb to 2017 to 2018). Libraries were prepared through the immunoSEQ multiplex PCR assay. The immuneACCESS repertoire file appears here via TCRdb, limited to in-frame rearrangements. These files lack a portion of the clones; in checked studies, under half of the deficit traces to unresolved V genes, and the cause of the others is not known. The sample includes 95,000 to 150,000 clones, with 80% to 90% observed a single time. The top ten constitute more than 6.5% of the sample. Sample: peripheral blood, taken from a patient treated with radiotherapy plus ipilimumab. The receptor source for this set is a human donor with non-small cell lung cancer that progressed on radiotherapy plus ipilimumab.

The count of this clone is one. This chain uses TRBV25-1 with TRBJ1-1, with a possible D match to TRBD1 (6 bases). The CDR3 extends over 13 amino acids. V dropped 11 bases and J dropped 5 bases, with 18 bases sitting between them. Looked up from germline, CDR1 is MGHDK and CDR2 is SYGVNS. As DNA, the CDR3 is TGTGCCTCCTCAGGGGCGTGGGGGACTGAAGCTTTCTTT. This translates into CASSGAWGTEAFF.

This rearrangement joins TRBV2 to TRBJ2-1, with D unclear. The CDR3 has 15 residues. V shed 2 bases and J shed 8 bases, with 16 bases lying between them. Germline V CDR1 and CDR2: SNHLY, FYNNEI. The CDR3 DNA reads TGTGCCAGCAGTGAAAGTTTCGGGCCTAGGGATGAGCAGTTCTTC. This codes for CASSESFGPRDEQFF.

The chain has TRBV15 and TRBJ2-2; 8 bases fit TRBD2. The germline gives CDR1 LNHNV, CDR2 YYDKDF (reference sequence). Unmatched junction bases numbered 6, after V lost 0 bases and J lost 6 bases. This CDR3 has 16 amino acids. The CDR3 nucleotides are TGTGCCACCAGCAGAGAAGCGGGAGTGGTGCCCGGGGAGCTGTTTTTT. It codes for CATSREAGVVPGELFF.

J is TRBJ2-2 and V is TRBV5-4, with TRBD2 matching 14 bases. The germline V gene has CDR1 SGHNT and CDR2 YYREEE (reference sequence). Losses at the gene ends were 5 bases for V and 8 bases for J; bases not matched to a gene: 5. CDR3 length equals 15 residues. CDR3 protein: CASSPGLAGEGELFF. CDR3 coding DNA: TGTGCCAGCAGTCCGGGACTAGCGGGAGAGGGGGAGCTGTTTTTT.

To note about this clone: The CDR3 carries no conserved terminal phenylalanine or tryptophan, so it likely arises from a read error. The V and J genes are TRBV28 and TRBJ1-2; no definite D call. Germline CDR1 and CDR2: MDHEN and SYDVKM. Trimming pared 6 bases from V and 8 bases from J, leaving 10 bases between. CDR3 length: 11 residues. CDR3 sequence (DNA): TGTGCCAGCAGGACCCCTGGAGGCTACACCCTC. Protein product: CASRTPGGYTL.

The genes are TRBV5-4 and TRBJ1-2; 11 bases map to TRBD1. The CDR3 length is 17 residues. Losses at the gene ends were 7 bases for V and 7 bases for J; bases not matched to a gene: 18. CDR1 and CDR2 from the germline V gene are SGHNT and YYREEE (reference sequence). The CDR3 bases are TGTGCCAGCGGCCACCCCTTCCGGGACAGGGGGAATGGTGGCTACACCTTC. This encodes CASGHPFRDRGNGGYTF. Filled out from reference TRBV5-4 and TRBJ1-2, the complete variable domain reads ETGVTQSPTHLIKTRGQQVTLRCSSQSGHNTVSWYQQALGQGPQFIFQYYREEENGRGNFPPRFSGLQFPNYSSELNVNALELDDSALYLCASGHPFRDRGNGGYTFGSGTRLTVV.

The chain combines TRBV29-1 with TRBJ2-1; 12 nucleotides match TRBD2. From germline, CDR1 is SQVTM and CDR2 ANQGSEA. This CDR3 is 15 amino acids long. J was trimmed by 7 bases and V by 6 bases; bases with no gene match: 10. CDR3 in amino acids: CSVGPLAGGGNEQFF. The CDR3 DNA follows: TGCAGCGTCGGTCCCCTAGCGGGAGGGGGTAATGAGCAGTTCTTC.

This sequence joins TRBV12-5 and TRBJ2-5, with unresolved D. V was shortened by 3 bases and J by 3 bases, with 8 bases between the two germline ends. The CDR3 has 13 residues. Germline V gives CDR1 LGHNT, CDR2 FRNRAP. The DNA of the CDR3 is TGTGCTAGTGGTTTTGGAAGTAAAGAGACCCAGTACTTC. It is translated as CASGFGSKETQYF.

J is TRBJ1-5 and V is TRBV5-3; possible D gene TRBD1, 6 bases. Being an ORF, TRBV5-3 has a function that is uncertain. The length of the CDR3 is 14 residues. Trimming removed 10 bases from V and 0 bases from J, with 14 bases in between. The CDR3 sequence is CAVDRNNSNQPQHF. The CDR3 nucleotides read TGTGCCGTAGACAGGAATAATAGCAATCAGCCCCAGCATTTT.

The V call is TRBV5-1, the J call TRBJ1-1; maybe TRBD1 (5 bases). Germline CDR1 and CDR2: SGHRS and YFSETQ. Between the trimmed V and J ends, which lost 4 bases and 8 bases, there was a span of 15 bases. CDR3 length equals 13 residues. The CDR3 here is CASSLLGGAEAFF. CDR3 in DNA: TGCGCCAGCAGCCTGCTGGGGGGAGCAGAAGCTTTCTTT.

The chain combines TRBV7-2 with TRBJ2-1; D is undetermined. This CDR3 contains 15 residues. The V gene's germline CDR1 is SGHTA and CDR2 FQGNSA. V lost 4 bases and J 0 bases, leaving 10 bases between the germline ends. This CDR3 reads CASSSKTFSYNEQFF. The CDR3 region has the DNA TGTGCCAGCAGCTCAAAGACGTTCTCCTACAATGAGCAGTTCTTC.

This CDR3 reads CASSVATGTKANEQFF. Here the CDR3 DNA reads TGTGCCAGCAGCGTAGCGACCGGGACTAAGGCCAATGAGCAGTTCTTC. The chain is built from TRBV9 and TRBJ2-1; TRBD2 matches at 7 bases. Losses at the gene ends were 0 bases for V and 6 bases for J; bases not matched to a gene: 9. Germline V gene data show CDR1 as SGDLS and CDR2 as YYNGEE. The CDR3 runs 16 residues. The variable domain in full, completed from reference TRBV9 and TRBJ2-1, reads DSGVTQTPKHLITATGQRVTLRCSPRSGDLSVYWYQQSLDQGLQFLIQYYNGEERAKGNILERFSAQQFPDLHSELNLSSLELGDSALYFCASSVATGTKANEQFFGPGTRLTVL.